Listed below are T cell receptor beta chains from one sample, sequenced in a study of cytomegalovirus exposure and HLA in healthy donors. Here immunoSEQ multiplex PCR was the method, and the copy in TCRdb shows in-frame clones only, minus some. The profile shows 250,000 to 350,000 clones, more than 80% of them singletons. The source material was PBMCs. These receptors were taken from a man aged 35-49 years in good health and CMV-seropositive. CDR3s include the opening cysteine and the closing phenylalanine or tryptophan. Fields, in order: clone size, J gene, V gene, D gene, CDR3 DNA, CDR3 protein. The D gene is left open where the match is weak. Size is omitted from some rows. Given values are once, few, many or a class for expanded clones.

.,TRBJ2-7,TRBV6-5,TRBD1,TGTGCCAGCAGTTACCGCGGACAGGTCTACGAGCAGTACTTC,CASSYRGQVYEQYF
.,TRBJ2-7,TRBV7-8,.,TGTGCCAGCAGCTTATGGGCGGGAAAATACGAGCAGTACTTC,CASSLWAGKYEQYF
.,TRBJ2-3,TRBV28,.,TGTGCCAGCAGCGCGGGGCACACAGATACGCAGTATTTT,CASSAGHTDTQYF
.,TRBJ2-1,TRBV5-4,.,TGTGCCAGCAGCTTGCTGGTCCACTCGGATGAGCAGTTCTTC,CASSLLVHSDEQFF
.,TRBJ2-3,TRBV5-4,TRBD2,TGTGCCAGCAGCTCCCAGACTAGCCCAGATACGCAGTATTTT,CASSSQTSPDTQYF
.,TRBJ2-7,TRBV27,TRBD1,TGTGCCAGCAGTAAAGGGACAGGGTATCACGAGCAGTACTTC,CASSKGTGYHEQYF
few,TRBJ2-3,TRBV5-5,TRBD2,TGTGCCAGCAGCTCCGGGACTAGCGGGTGGGTGGATACGCAGTATTTT,CASSSGTSGWVDTQYF
.,TRBJ2-5,TRBV5-4,.,TGTGCCAGCAGCCGAGGTCGGGGAACCCAAGAGACCCAGTACTTC,CASSRGRGTQETQYF
.,TRBJ1-5,TRBV27,.,TGTGCCAGCAGTCCTCGACAGCTAAATCAGCCCCAGCATTTT,CASSPRQLNQPQHF
.,TRBJ2-1,TRBV7-3,TRBD1,TGTGCCCAGCCGGGACAGGGTTCCAATGAGCAGTTCTTC,CAQPGQGSNEQFF
.,TRBJ2-1,TRBV7-8,TRBD2,TGTGCCAGCAGCTATGTGGCGGGAGGCTACAATGAGCAGTTCTTC,CASSYVAGGYNEQFF
.,TRBJ1-2,TRBV4-2,.,TGTGCCAGCAGCCAAGATCTTGGTACTTATGGCTACACCTTC,CASSQDLGTYGYTF
.,TRBJ2-7,TRBV7-2,TRBD2,TGTGCCAGCAGCTGGCGGACTAGCGGGGCCTACGAGCAGTACTTC,CASSWRTSGAYEQYF
.,TRBJ1-1,TRBV20-1,.,TGCAGTGAGACGGGGGACACTGAAGCTTTCTTT,CSETGDTEAFF
.,TRBJ2-7,TRBV5-1,.,TGCGCCAGCAGCCTGCCCCAATCAGGGTTCTACGAGCAGTACTTC,CASSLPQSGFYEQYF
.,TRBJ2-3,TRBV5-1,.,TGCGCCAGCAGCGCCCGACAGGGCACAGATACGCAGTATTTT,CASSARQGTDTQYF
.,TRBJ2-1,TRBV16,.,TGTGCCAGCAGCCCCCTCGTTGGGGGGTCCTACAATGAGCAGTTCTTC,CASSPLVGGSYNEQFF
once,TRBJ2-7,TRBV2,TRBD2,TGTGCCAGTAGCCCAGGGACTAGCGCCTACGAGCAGTACTTC,CASSPGTSAYEQYF
.,TRBJ2-1,TRBV2,.,TGTGCCAGCAGTCCCGGTATGGGACTTGGGCAGTTCTTC,CASSPGMGLGQFF
.,TRBJ2-5,TRBV13,.,TGTGCCAGCAGCTTAGGCCTAGGGGTCGATCAGTACTTC,CASSLGLGVDQYF
.,TRBJ1-4,TRBV28,TRBD1,TGTGCCAGCAGTAATGAACGGGACAGGAATGAAAAACTGTTTTTT,CASSNERDRNEKLFF
.,TRBJ2-3,TRBV28,.,TGTGCCAGCCTCGAGGTCCGCACAGATACGCAGTATTTT,CASLEVRTDTQYF
once,TRBJ1-4,TRBV11-2,.,TGTGCCAGCAGCTTAGTAGTCACAGGGACGTATGAAAAACTGTTTTTT,CASSLVVTGTYEKLFF
.,TRBJ2-3,TRBV25-1,TRBD1,TGTGCCAGCAGTCCCGACAGGGCGCCCACAGATACGCAGTATTTT,CASSPDRAPTDTQYF
.,TRBJ1-1,TRBV19,TRBD1,TGTGCCAGTAGTGGAATACAGGGGCTTGACACTGAAGCTTTCTTT,CASSGIQGLDTEAFF
once,TRBJ2-1,TRBV7-3,.,TGTGCCAGCAGCTTACGGGACATGCGGAATGAGCAGTTCTTC,CASSLRDMRNEQFF
.,TRBJ1-3,TRBV29-1,.,TGCAGCGTTGAAGATGGCGGGAGATCTGGAAACACCATATATTTT,CSVEDGGRSGNTIYF
.,TRBJ2-1,TRBV2,TRBD1,TGTGCCAGCAGTGGGGACAGGGGGACCTACAATGAGCAGTTCTTC,CASSGDRGTYNEQFF
.,TRBJ2-5,TRBV28,TRBD1,TGTGCCAGCATCTCGTGGGACAGTAACCAAGAGACCCAGTACTTC,CASISWDSNQETQYF
once,TRBJ2-7,TRBV7-2,TRBD1,TGTGCCAGCATCCCCAACCCAGGGGGCCTCTACGAGCAGTACTTC,CASIPNPGGLYEQYF
.,TRBJ2-1,TRBV19,TRBD2,TGTGCCAGTAGTATACAAGGCAGGGAGGGTGAGCAGTTCTTC,CASSIQGREGEQFF
.,TRBJ2-7,TRBV11-3,TRBD1,TGTGCCAGCAGCTTAGCAGGGGGCTCTACCGAGCAGTACTTC,CASSLAGGSTEQYF
.,TRBJ1-2,TRBV27,.,TGTGCCAGCATATCCCTGGTGGGGGGAATTCTTGGCTACACCTTC,CASISLVGGILGYTF
once,TRBJ1-4,TRBV28,.,TGTGCCAGCAGTTTGGGTAGGGGCTGGACTAATGAAAAACTGTTTTTT,CASSLGRGWTNEKLFF
.,TRBJ1-2,TRBV7-6,.,TGTGCCAGCAGCTTAGAATCCCAGGGTTCGGGCTACACCTTC,CASSLESQGSGYTF
.,TRBJ2-7,TRBV7-9,.,TGTTCCAGCAACCTAAGTGGTCAGGGATCGAGCAACGAGCAGTACTTC,CSSNLSGQGSSNEQYF
.,TRBJ2-3,TRBV7-2,TRBD2,TGTGCCAGCAGCTTCCCAGCGGGATCAGCAGATACGCAGTATTTT,CASSFPAGSADTQYF
.,TRBJ2-5,TRBV28,TRBD1,TGTGCCAGCAGTCTTCCTACAGGGGTTGAGTGGGAGACCCAGTACTTC,CASSLPTGVEWETQYF
.,TRBJ2-7,TRBV7-7,.,TGTGCTAGCAGCTTAGAGGCAGGGGCCCCCTACGAGCAGTACTTC,CASSLEAGAPYEQYF
.,TRBJ2-7,TRBV19,TRBD2,TGTGCCAGTAGTATAACGACTAGCGGGACCTACGAGCAGTACTTC,CASSITTSGTYEQYF
.,TRBJ2-5,TRBV5-1,TRBD2,TGCGCCAGCAGCTTGCCGGGCCAGCGGGGGACCCAGTACTTC,CASSLPGQRGTQYF
.,TRBJ1-2,TRBV5-1,TRBD1,TGCGCCAGCAGCTCAGGGGGAGGACAGGGGTATGGCTACACCTTC,CASSSGGGQGYGYTF
once,TRBJ2-6,TRBV9,TRBD1,TGTGCCAGCAGCCCACGGGGGCAGGGGGCGCGCGTTGGGGCCAACGTCCTGACTTTC,CASSPRGQGARVGANVLTF
.,TRBJ2-5,TRBV28,.,TGTGCCAGCAGGCCTGACAGGGACTGGGAGACCCAGTACTTC,CASRPDRDWETQYF
.,TRBJ2-5,TRBV19,TRBD1,TGTGCCAGTAGCCGGACAGGGGGCGAGACCCAGTACTTC,CASSRTGGETQYF
.,TRBJ1-4,TRBV28,.,TGTGCCAGCAGTTTACGAGGGCGGGTAGGGGAAAAACTGTTTTTT,CASSLRGRVGEKLFF
.,TRBJ1-1,TRBV4-1,.,TGCGCCAGCAGCCAAGATCGGGGAATAGGGACTGAAGCTTTCTTT,CASSQDRGIGTEAFF
.,TRBJ2-7,TRBV7-9,.,TGTGCCAGCAGCTTAGCCGAGATCGACTACGAGCAGTACTTC,CASSLAEIDYEQYF
.,TRBJ1-5,TRBV15,.,TGTGCCACCAGCAGAGGACGGGAAAATCAGCCCCAGCATTTT,CATSRGRENQPQHF
.,TRBJ1-5,TRBV2,.,TGTGCCAGCAATCAAGGGGATAACAATCAGCCCCAGCATTTT,CASNQGDNNQPQHF
.,TRBJ2-5,TRBV5-4,TRBD2,TGTGCCAGCAGCCATACCGGACTAGCGGGAAGAGAGACCCAGTACTTC,CASSHTGLAGRETQYF
.,TRBJ2-7,TRBV4-2,.,TGTGCCAGCAGCCAAGATATAGCCCCTGCCTACGAGCAGTACTTC,CASSQDIAPAYEQYF